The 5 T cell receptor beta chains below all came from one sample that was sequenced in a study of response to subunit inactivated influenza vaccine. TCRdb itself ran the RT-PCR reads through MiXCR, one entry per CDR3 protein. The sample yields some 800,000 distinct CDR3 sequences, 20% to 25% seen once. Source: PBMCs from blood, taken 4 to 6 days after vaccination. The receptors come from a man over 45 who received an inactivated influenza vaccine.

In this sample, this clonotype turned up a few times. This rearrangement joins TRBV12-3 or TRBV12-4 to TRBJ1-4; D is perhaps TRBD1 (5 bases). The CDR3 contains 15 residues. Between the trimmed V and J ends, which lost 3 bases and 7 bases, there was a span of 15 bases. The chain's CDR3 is CASSFGGRGSEKLFF. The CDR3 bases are TGTGCCAGCAGTTTTGGGGGAAGGGGAAGTGAAAAACTGTTTTTT.

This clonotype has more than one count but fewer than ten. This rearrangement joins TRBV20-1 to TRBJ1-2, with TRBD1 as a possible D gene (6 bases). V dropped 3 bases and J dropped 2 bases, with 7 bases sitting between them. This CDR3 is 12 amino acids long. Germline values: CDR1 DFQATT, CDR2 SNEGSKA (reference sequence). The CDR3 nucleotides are TGCAGTGCTAGGGGACACAACTATGGCTACACCTTC. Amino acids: CSARGHNYGYTF.

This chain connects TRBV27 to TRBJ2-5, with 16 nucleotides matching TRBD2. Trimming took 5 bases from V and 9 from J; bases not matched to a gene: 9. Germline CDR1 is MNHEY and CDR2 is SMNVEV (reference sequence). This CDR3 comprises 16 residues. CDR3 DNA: TGTGCCAGCAGTATTGGGACTAGCGGGAGGGCCGGGGCCCAGTACTTC. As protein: CASSIGTSGRAGAQYF.

Written as DNA, the CDR3 is TGTGCCACCAGCAGAGATATACGGACAGCCGTGGGCTACTACGAGCAGTACTTC. This encodes CATSRDIRTAVGYYEQYF. This chain connects TRBV15 to TRBJ2-7; D perhaps matches TRBD1 (6 bases). Germline values: CDR1 LNHNV, CDR2 YYDKDF (reference sequence). The length of the CDR3 is 18 residues. The V end was cut by 0 bases, the J end by 3 bases, with 21 bases between.

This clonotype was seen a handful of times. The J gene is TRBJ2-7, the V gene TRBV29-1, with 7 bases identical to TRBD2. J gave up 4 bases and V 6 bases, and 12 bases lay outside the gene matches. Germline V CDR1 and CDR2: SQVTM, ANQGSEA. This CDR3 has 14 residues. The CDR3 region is CSVITGAGKYEQYF. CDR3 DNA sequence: TGCAGCGTGATTACGGGAGCGGGGAAATACGAGCAGTACTTC.